This T cell receptor (beta chain) derives from a study of blood T cell repertoires in COVID-19. This CDR3 is 15 amino acids long. J gave up 8 bases and V 4 bases, and 10 bases lay outside the gene matches. Germline V lookup: CDR1 SGHNT, CDR2 YYREEE (reference sequence). Sequencing used immunoSEQ multiplex PCR; TCRdb keeps in-frame clones, though not all of them. The table shows fewer than 350,000 clones, with 85% occurring only once. The TCR was taken from a woman aged 45 to 65 who had recovered from COVID-19. The sequencing sample was made of PBMCs or T cells enriched from blood (not recorded which). The rearrangement joins TRBV5-4 to TRBJ2-1; 9 bases agree with TRBD1. The CDR3 sequence is CASSPDRGSFHEQFF. DNA for the CDR3: TGTGCCAGCAGCCCCGACAGGGGGTCATTCCATGAGCAGTTCTTC.